Shown below are 16 T cell receptor beta chains from a single sample sequenced in a study of shared clonotypes between healthy human individuals. Method: immunoSEQ multiplex PCR; TCRdb's copy keeps in-frame clones and lacks some. The data contain about 870,000 clones, 92% of them singletons. Positively selected for CCR7, the CD45RO-negative cells used as naive CD8 cells excluded terminally differentiated effector memory CD45RA+ cells. Sequences were obtained from naive CD8+ T cells sorted from blood. These receptor sequences come from a man aged 25 to 40 in good health.

Comments on this clone: Other nucleotide sequences in the sample specify the same CDR3. The chain has TRBV9 and TRBJ2-3; D remains unclear. The CDR3 extends over 14 amino acids. V was clipped by 0 bases and J by 2 bases, with 7 bases between them. CDR1 SGDLS and CDR2 YYNGEE come from the germline V gene. CDR3 sequence reads: CASSVAGTTDTQYF. The CDR3 DNA follows: TGTGCCAGCAGCGTAGCGGGTACCACAGATACGCAGTATTTT.

This sequence joins TRBV9 and TRBJ2-1; D ambiguous. V was clipped by 0 bases and J by 0 bases, with 7 bases between them. The CDR3 contains 15 residues. CDR1 is SGDLS and CDR2 is YYNGEE in the germline V gene. The CDR3 loop reads CASSVGSASYNEQFF. The CDR3 nucleotides read TGTGCCAGCAGCGTAGGATCGGCCTCCTACAATGAGCAGTTCTTC.

The rearrangement uses TRBV21-1 and TRBJ2-1; TRBD1 is the table's D call, not checked against the DNA. TRBV21-1 is a pseudogene. This CDR3 region has 23 residues. Here the CDR3 DNA reads TGTGCCAGCAGCAAAGCCCGGGGGGCCGGGACAGGGGGAAGCTGGAATTACTACAATGAGCAGTTCTTC. The encoded protein is CASSKARGAGTGGSWNYYNEQFF.

The chain joins TRBV6-6 to TRBJ1-4, with D unclear. V dropped 6 bases and J dropped 8 bases, with 10 bases sitting between them. Per germline, CDR1 MNHNY and CDR2 SVGAGI (reference sequence). The CDR3 sequence is 12 residues long. The CDR3 nucleotides read TGTGCCAGCAGCCACGGGTGGGAAAAACTGTTTTTT. Translation gives CASSHGWEKLFF.

Turning to this clone: The sample has other DNA sequences that encode this CDR3 too. J is TRBJ2-2 and V is TRBV7-9; D is possibly TRBD1 or TRBD2 (5 bases each). The CDR3 spans 12 residues. In germline, CDR1 is SEHNR, CDR2 FQNEAQ (reference sequence). Trimming pared 5 bases from V and 6 bases from J, leaving 7 bases between. CDR3 DNA: TGTGCCAGCAGCCTGGGGGCCGGGGAGCTGTTTTTT. Translation: CASSLGAGELFF. Filled out from reference TRBV7-9 and TRBJ2-2, the complete variable domain reads DTGVSQNPRHKITKRGQNVTFRCDPISEHNRLYWYRQTLGQGPEFLTYFQNEAQLEKSRLLSDRFSAERPKGSFSTLEIQRTEQGDSAMYLCASSLGAGELFFGEGSRLTVL.

This chain links TRBV29-1 with TRBJ2-6; D gene uncertain. The CDR3 has 14 amino acids. Germline V CDR1 and CDR2: SQVTM, ANQGSEA. Trimming took off 4 bases at V and 0 bases at J, with 7 bases between the two ends. This CDR3 reads CSVGRISGANVLTF. The CDR3 nucleotides are TGCAGCGTTGGAAGGATCTCTGGGGCCAACGTCCTGACTTTC.

The chain joins TRBV5-6 to TRBJ2-5; D uncertain. The germline gives CDR1 SGHDT, CDR2 YYEEEE. The CDR3 contains 12 residues. V shed 0 bases and J shed 3 bases, with 3 bases lying between them. The CDR3 DNA follows: TGTGCCAGCAGCTTGGAGGAAGAGACCCAGTACTTC. Protein: CASSLEEETQYF.

The chain employs TRBV21-1 and TRBJ2-7; TRBD2 reflects the table's D call only, with no check against the DNA. TRBV21-1 is deemed a pseudogene. This CDR3 comprises 15 residues. The CDR3 is CASSLWEGHSYEQYF. CDR3 nucleotides: TGTGCCAGCAGCCTATGGGAGGGACATAGCTACGAGCAGTACTTC.

The V call is TRBV7-9, the J call TRBJ1-1; D is unclear. This CDR3 has 16 residues. CDR1 SEHNR and CDR2 FQNEAQ come from the germline V gene (reference sequence). V was pared by 0 bases and J by 2 bases, with 13 bases between. CDR3 protein: CASSLAPGLGNTEAFF. The CDR3 coding sequence is TGTGCCAGCAGCTTAGCGCCTGGGTTGGGAAACACTGAAGCTTTCTTT.

The rearrangement joins TRBV10-3 to TRBJ1-4; 9 nucleotides line up with TRBD1. V shed 5 bases, J shed 6 bases, and the junction held 7 bases outside the gene matches. The CDR3 length is 15 residues. Germline V gene data show CDR1 as ENHRY and CDR2 as SYGVKD. In DNA form, the CDR3 reads TGTGCCATCAGTCCCGCGACAGGGGGAGATGAAAAACTGTTTTTT. Amino acids: CAISPATGGDEKLFF.

V gene TRBV7-9 combines with J gene TRBJ2-2; tentatively, D is TRBD1 (5 bases). The CDR3 has 16 residues. Trimming cost V 1 base and J 7 bases, with 16 bases left between them. The germline gives CDR1 SEHNR, CDR2 FQNEAQ (reference sequence). The CDR3 reads CASSLGTPRADGELFF. The CDR3 bases are TGTGCCAGCAGCTTAGGGACACCCCGGGCCGACGGGGAGCTGTTTTTT.

This clone was recorded once. The CDR3 coding sequence is TGTGCCAGCAGTGAGGTGCAGATTAGCAATCAGCCCCAGCATTTT. Translated, it gives CASSEVQISNQPQHF. V is TRBV2 and J is TRBJ1-5; the D is unclear. CDR3 length: 15 residues. Germline CDR1 and CDR2: SNHLY and FYNNEI. V was shortened by 3 bases and J by 0 bases, with 9 bases between the two germline ends.

The DNA of the CDR3 is TGTGCCAGCAGCGCAGGCTATGAGCAGTTCTTC. Translation gives CASSAGYEQFF. The chain links TRBV5-8 to TRBJ2-1; no definite D call. CDR1 and CDR2 (germline): SGHTS, YDEGEE. V gave up 4 bases and J gave up 8 bases, with 7 bases separating them. The CDR3 contains 11 residues.

V gene TRBV5-5 combines with J gene TRBJ1-2; D is possibly TRBD1 (5 bases). CDR1 and CDR2 from the germline V gene are SGHKS and YYEKEE (reference sequence). The CDR3 covers 13 residues. V was cut by 3 bases and J by 4 bases, with 10 bases left in between. The CDR3 spells CASSSQGAYGYTF. In nucleotides, the CDR3 is TGTGCCAGCAGCTCACAAGGGGCCTATGGCTACACCTTC.

The J gene is TRBJ1-2, the V gene TRBV5-1; 7 bases fit TRBD1. V shed 2 bases, J shed 3 bases, and the junction held 4 bases outside the gene matches. Germline V lookup: CDR1 SGHRS, CDR2 YFSETQ. CDR3 size: 14 residues. CDR3 residues: CASSFTGDDYGYTF. Written as DNA, the CDR3 is TGCGCCAGCAGCTTCACAGGGGATGACTATGGCTACACCTTC.

The chain has TRBV11-2 and TRBJ2-5, with D unclear. The DNA end is a closer match to TRBJ2-7, so the J assignment may be wrong. This CDR3 has 13 residues. The germline V gene encodes CDR1 SGHAT and CDR2 FQNNGV. The CDR3 sequence is CASSFRHPYEQYF. In DNA, the CDR3 is TGTGCCAGCAGCTTCCGACACCCGTACGAGCAGTACTTC.